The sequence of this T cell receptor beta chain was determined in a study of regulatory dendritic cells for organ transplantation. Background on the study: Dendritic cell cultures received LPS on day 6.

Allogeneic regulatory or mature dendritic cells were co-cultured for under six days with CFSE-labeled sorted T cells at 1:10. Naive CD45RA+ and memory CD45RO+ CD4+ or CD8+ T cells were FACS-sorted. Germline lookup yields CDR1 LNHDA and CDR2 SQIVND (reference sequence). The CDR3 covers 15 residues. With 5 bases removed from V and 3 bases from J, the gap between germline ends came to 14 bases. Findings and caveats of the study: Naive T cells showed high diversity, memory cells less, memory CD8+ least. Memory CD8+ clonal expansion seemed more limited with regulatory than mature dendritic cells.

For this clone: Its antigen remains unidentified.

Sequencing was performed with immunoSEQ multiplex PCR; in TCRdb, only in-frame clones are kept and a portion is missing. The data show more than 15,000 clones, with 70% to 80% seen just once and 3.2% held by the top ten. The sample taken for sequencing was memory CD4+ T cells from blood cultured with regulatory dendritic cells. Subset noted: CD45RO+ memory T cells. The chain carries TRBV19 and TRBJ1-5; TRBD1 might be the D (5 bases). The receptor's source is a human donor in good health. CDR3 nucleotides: TGTGCCAGTAGTCCCAACCTGGGACTCAATCAGCCCCAGCATTTT. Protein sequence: CASSPNLGLNQPQHF.